The rows below give T cell receptor beta chains drawn from one sample of a study of T cell clones after liver transplantation. The assay was immunoSEQ multiplex PCR, and TCRdb's table has in-frame clones only and misses some. The profile shows fewer than 85,000 clones, about 80% of them singletons. The sample in question was CD4+ T cells from blood, obtained 12 months after liver transplant. These receptors came from a human patient who received a liver transplant. Some T cells may be transferred from the graft donor. The CDR3 runs from the conserved cysteine through the conserved F or W. Each record gives: clone size, J gene, V gene, D gene, CDR3 DNA, CDR3 protein. A D gene is named only where the DNA matches it firmly. Clone size appears in some rows only: once, few, many, or a class for an expanded clone.

>once|TRBJ1-1|TRBV5-1|-
TGCGCCAGCAGGCTCGAGCAGGGAAAAGCTTTCTTT
CASRLEQGKAFF
>-|TRBJ2-3|TRBV19|-
TGTGCCAGTAGTATAGGGGGCACAGATACGCAGTATTTT
CASSIGGTDTQYF
>-|TRBJ1-3|TRBV28|-
TGTGCCAGCAGTTTGGGGAACACCATATATTTT
CASSLGNTIYF
>once|TRBJ1-2|TRBV28|-
TGTGCCACTACGACAGCCGCCTATGGCTACACCTTC
CATTTAAYGYTF
>-|TRBJ2-1|TRBV27|-
TGTGCCAGCAGGAGGGGGGGAGGGCGGGCATACAATGAGCAGTTCTTC
CASRRGGGRAYNEQFF
>-|TRBJ2-2|TRBV10-2|-
TGCGCCAGCAGTGACTCAGGGAAGACCGGGGAGCTGTTTTTT
CASSDSGKTGELFF
>-|TRBJ1-5|TRBV5-1|-
TGCGCCAGCAGCTTAAATCCCCGAACAGACAGCAATCAGCCCCAGCATTTT
CASSLNPRTDSNQPQHF
>-|TRBJ1-3|TRBV28|-
TGTGCCAGCAGTCCAACACAGGGAGTAGGAAACACCATATATTTT
CASSPTQGVGNTIYF
>once|TRBJ2-7|TRBV29-1|-
TGCAGCGGACTCGACGGCAAGCAGGGAATGCACGGCGAGCAGTACTTC
CSGLDGKQGMHGEQYF
>-|TRBJ2-7|TRBV28|-
TGTGCCAGCAGGGGGGGTCTCTTATCGTACTACGAGCAGTACTTC
CASRGGLLSYYEQYF
>-|TRBJ2-5|TRBV7-3|TRBD1
TGTGCCAGCAGCTCCGACAGGGGAGAGACCCAGTACTTC
CASSSDRGETQYF
>few|TRBJ2-7|TRBV5-6|-
TGTGCCAGCACCCCAGGGGCGGGAAGCTACGAGCAGTACTTC
CASTPGAGSYEQYF
>-|TRBJ1-5|TRBV10-3|-
TGTGCCATCAGTGAAGGGGGGCAGGGGCAGCCCCAGCATTTT
CAISEGGQGQPQHF
>-|TRBJ1-3|TRBV28|TRBD1
TGTGCCAGCAGTGGGGAGGGACAGGGGCGTGGAAACACCATATATTTT
CASSGEGQGRGNTIYF
>-|TRBJ1-2|TRBV28|-
TGTGCCAGCAGTTTTTGGGGCTCACGCCGGGCGGATGGCTACACCTTC
CASSFWGSRRADGYTF
>-|TRBJ1-1|TRBV5-1|-
TGCGCCAGCAGCCTAGGGGACTCGAACACTGAAGCTTTCTTT
CASSLGDSNTEAFF
>-|TRBJ1-4|TRBV4-1|-
TGCGCCAGCAGCCGGGGGCGGCTTAATGAAAAACTGTTTTTT
CASSRGRLNEKLFF
>-|TRBJ1-2|TRBV7-2|-
TGTGCCAGCAGCTTAGACGGGGGCTTGAACTATGGCTACACCTTC
CASSLDGGLNYGYTF
>-|TRBJ2-5|TRBV19|-
TGTGCCAGTAGTATAGTGGCCGGGGAGACCCAGTACTTC
CASSIVAGETQYF
>-|TRBJ2-2|TRBV5-1|-
TGCGCCAGCAGCTTGCTTGGGGGGGCCGGGACCGGGGAGCTGTTTTTT
CASSLLGGAGTGELFF
>-|TRBJ2-3|TRBV28|-
TGTGCCAGCAGTTACCCGGTTAGCACCACAGATACGCAGTATTTT
CASSYPVSTTDTQYF
>-|TRBJ2-2|TRBV28|-
TGTGCCAGCAGTGCCTCCGGGACAAAGAACACCGGGGAGCTGTTTTTT
CASSASGTKNTGELFF
>-|TRBJ1-1|TRBV19|-
TGTGCCAGTAGTACCAGACAAGGGAGGACTGAAGCTTTCTTT
CASSTRQGRTEAFF
>-|TRBJ2-1|TRBV5-4|TRBD2
TGTGCCAGCAGCCCCTGGTGGCGGGAGGGGAGGAACAATGAGCAGTTCTTC
CASSPWWREGRNNEQFF
>-|TRBJ2-7|TRBV25-1|-
TGTGCCAGCAGCGGCCCGGGAGACTGGACCGAGCAGTACTTC
CASSGPGDWTEQYF
>-|TRBJ1-4|TRBV6-5|-
TGTGCCAGCACGGGTACGGGTGAAAAACTGTTTTTT
CASTGTGEKLFF
>once|TRBJ1-1|TRBV13|-
TGTGCCAGCAGCTTACAAGGTGTAGTGGGCAGAAACACTGAAGCTTTCTTT
CASSLQGVVGRNTEAFF
>-|TRBJ1-5|TRBV13|TRBD1
TGTGCCAGCAGTCCGGACAGGGATCAGCCCCAGCATTTT
CASSPDRDQPQHF
>once|TRBJ1-1|TRBV18|-
TGTGCCAGCTCACCAATCGCCAGGGGTGTAACTGAAGCTTTCTTT
CASSPIARGVTEAFF
>few|TRBJ2-7|TRBV19|-
TGTGCCAGTAGTATGGGCGGCGGAGCCTCCGAGCAGTACTTC
CASSMGGGASEQYF
>-|TRBJ1-3|TRBV29-1|-
TGCAGCGCCGTCGCGGACTCTGGAAACACCATATATTTT
CSAVADSGNTIYF
>-|TRBJ1-2|TRBV18|TRBD1
TGTGCCAGCTCACCCAGGACAGGGACTACCCACTATGGCTACACCTTC
CASSPRTGTTHYGYTF